This passage covers 5 T cell receptor beta chains from one sample sequenced in a study of blood T cell repertoires in COVID-19. Using immunoSEQ multiplex PCR, the repertoire was profiled, and TCRdb retains in-frame clones only, with some absent. The sample has fewer than 350,000 clones; 75% to 95% are singletons. Material for sequencing was peripheral blood. These receptors were taken from a woman under 40 with COVID-19, enrolled during active disease.

The chain couples TRBV30 to TRBJ1-1; 10 bases map to TRBD1. The CDR3 extends over 14 amino acids. Germline lookup yields CDR1 GTSNPN and CDR2 SVGIG (reference sequence). Germline trimming cut 3 bases from V and 3 bases from J; bases unmatched to any gene: 4. The CDR3 nucleotides are TGTGCCTGGAGGGGGGACAGGGGTTACACTGAAGCTTTCTTT. This encodes CAWRGDRGYTEAFF.

The chain combines TRBV9 with TRBJ1-6, with a weak D call TRBD1 (5 bases). There are 15 residues in the CDR3. The ends were cut back, 3 bases at V and 5 bases at J, with 12 bases in the middle. Germline CDR1 SGDLS, CDR2 YYNGEE. The CDR3 DNA is TGTGCCAGCAGCGCCAGACAGATCGATAATTCACCCCTCCACTTT. It yields the protein CASSARQIDNSPLHF. The variable domain in full, with the rest retrieved from reference TRBV9 and TRBJ1-6, is DSGVTQTPKHLITATGQRVTLRCSPRSGDLSVYWYQQSLDQGLQFLIQYYNGEERAKGNILERFSAQQFPDLHSELNLSSLELGDSALYFCASSARQIDNSPLHFGNGTRLTVT.

The V and J genes are TRBV6-5 and TRBJ2-1; 9 nucleotides line up with TRBD2. Germline V gene lookup returns CDR1 MNHEY and CDR2 SVGAGI. Trimming removed 10 bases from V and 3 bases from J; junction bases left unmatched: 7. This CDR3 has 14 residues. CDR3 bases: TGTGCCACCAAGGGACTAGCCCTCTACAATGAGCAGTTCTTC. It is translated as CATKGLALYNEQFF.

The chain is built from TRBV6-5 and TRBJ2-7, with D perhaps matching TRBD1 (6 bases). V gave up 2 bases and J gave up 3 bases, with 8 bases separating them. This CDR3 contains 13 residues. Germline V gene lookup returns CDR1 MNHEY and CDR2 SVGAGI. CDR3 in amino acids: CASSYTGYYEQYF. Here the CDR3 DNA reads TGTGCCAGCAGTTACACAGGGTACTACGAGCAGTACTTC.

The chain carries TRBV27 and TRBJ2-4; D may be TRBD1 (6 bases). The CDR3 is 18 residues long. V was clipped by 3 bases and J by 0 bases, with 18 bases between them. The germline gives CDR1 MNHEY, CDR2 SMNVEV (reference sequence). CDR3 sequence (DNA): TGTGCCAGCAGTTTGAGGGGGAGCGGAAGTTTAGCCAAAAACATTCAGTACTTC. This sequence encodes CASSLRGSGSLAKNIQYF.